The clone carrying this T cell receptor beta chain was seen a few times. The antigen remains unidentified. The CDR3 covers 14 residues. Trimming shortened V by 3 bases and J by 6 bases, and 14 bases separated the two germline ends. This sample was included in a study of CD8+ T cells in alopecia areata. General study results and limits: An increase in clonality over normal scalp was evident in lesional scalp, especially alopecia totalis/universalis. Mice gave a clearer picture of TCR sharing than patients did, possibly for HLA-related reasons.

Following extraction, RNA underwent reverse transcription to cDNA, which served as the sequencing template. Data came from immunoSEQ multiplex PCR; TCRdb stores just in-frame clones and leaves some out. The table shows about 98,000 clones, with roughly two fifths occurring only once. This receptor was obtained from a human donor with alopecia areata. Sequenced sample: CD4+ T cells sorted from blood. The rearrangement links TRBV23-1 to TRBJ1-2; D uncertain. TRBV23-1 has ORF status, its function being uncertain. The CDR3 reads CASSQNSRRHGYTF. CDR3 nucleotides: TGCGCCAGCAGTCAGAATTCCCGACGACATGGCTACACCTTC.